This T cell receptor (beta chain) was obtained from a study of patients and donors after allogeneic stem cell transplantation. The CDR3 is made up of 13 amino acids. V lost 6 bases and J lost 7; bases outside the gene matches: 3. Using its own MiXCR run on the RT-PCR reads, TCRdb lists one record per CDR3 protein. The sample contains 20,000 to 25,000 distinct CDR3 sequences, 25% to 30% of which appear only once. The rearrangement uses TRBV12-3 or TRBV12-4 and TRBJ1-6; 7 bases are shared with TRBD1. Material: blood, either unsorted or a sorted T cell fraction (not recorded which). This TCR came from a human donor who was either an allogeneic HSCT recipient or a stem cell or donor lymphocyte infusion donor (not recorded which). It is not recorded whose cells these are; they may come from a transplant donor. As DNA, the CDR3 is TGTGCCAGCAGGGGGACAGCCAATTCACCCCTCCACTTT. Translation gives CASRGTANSPLHF.